Listed below are T cell receptor beta chains from one sample, sequenced in a study of control samples from healthy donors and cancer patients. The method was immunoSEQ multiplex PCR; TCRdb's version includes in-frame clones alone and lacks a portion of them. The table lists around 68,000 clones, 83% of them singletons, with less than 20% in the top ten. The sample was blood. These receptors were obtained from a man in his fifties or sixties in good health. Both conserved end residues are trimmed from each CDR3. Only part of the rows carry a size: once, few, many, or a class if the clone is expanded.

>TRBJ2-7|.|TRBV5-8
ASSSGTGSHEQY
>TRBJ1-5|.|TRBV3-1/TRBV3-2
ASSQDRGGNQPQH
>TRBJ2-1|.|TRBV6-5
ASSPSAGGYHEQF
>TRBJ1-6|.|TRBV7-2
ASLAPGSPLH
>TRBJ2-1|.|TRBV2
ASSPSGTSNPAPYNEQF
>TRBJ2-7|.|TRBV11-2
ASSLGQSSYEQY
>TRBJ2-2|.|TRBV11-2
ASSYSNFGELF
>TRBJ2-7|.|TRBV25-1
ASSGFSGAGGRYEQY
>TRBJ1-1|.|TRBV6-5
ASRYSTGGNTEAF
>TRBJ1-3|.|TRBV9
ASTAGVSGNTIY
>TRBJ1-5|.|TRBV19
ASSGGRRNQPQH
>TRBJ2-2|.|TRBV27
ASSPRPDYTGELF
>TRBJ2-7|.|TRBV30
AVLVRQALSYEQY
>TRBJ2-1|.|TRBV5-1
ASSPWGGSPYNEQF
>TRBJ2-7|.|TRBV6-2/TRBV6-3
ASSDGSGSIHEQY
>TRBJ2-3|.|TRBV30
AWRVGGTDTQY
>TRBJ2-7|.|TRBV5-1
ASSIGTGGNYEQY
>TRBJ2-1|few|TRBV24-1
ATSDLTSGRQF
>TRBJ1-2|.|TRBV28
ASSPLGQVYGYT
>TRBJ1-5|once|TRBV30
AWSGELREQPQH
>TRBJ2-2|.|TRBV5-1
ASSLVGGLNTGELF
>TRBJ2-4|.|TRBV5-8
ASSLRLAGHIAKNIQY
>TRBJ2-1|.|TRBV19
ASSRNADNEQF
>TRBJ1-6|.|TRBV6-1
ASSERGQTNNSPLH
>TRBJ2-7|.|TRBV21-1
ASSVEQY
>TRBJ1-5|.|TRBV30
AWSGGQTIQPQH
>TRBJ2-7|.|TRBV21-1
ASSKLVHFGHLELYEQY
>TRBJ1-6|.|TRBV6-5
ASSTSRVALH
>TRBJ2-1|.|TRBV19
ASSMGLAGDNEQF
>TRBJ2-1|once|TRBV7-2
ASSLRNRGHNEQF
>TRBJ1-2|.|TRBV14
ASSQQEGYGYT
>TRBJ2-7|.|TRBV7-2
ASSSSSGRVPYEQY
>TRBJ1-1|.|TRBV21-1
ASSIWTERNTEAF
>TRBJ2-7|.|TRBV27
ASSLMGGNPTYEQY
>TRBJ1-1|.|TRBV5-1
ASSLRSSDRGLAF
>TRBJ2-2|.|TRBV2
ASRGEAGGTGELF
>TRBJ1-5|.|TRBV30
AWSVDWTGNQPQH
>TRBJ2-7|.|TRBV30
AWSPGEAYEQY
>TRBJ2-1|.|TRBV6-5
ASGTIAGAHNEQF
>TRBJ2-5|.|TRBV20-1
SATRDRQY
>TRBJ1-4|.|TRBV4-2
ASSQEARGRGEKLF
>TRBJ1-4|.|TRBV6-6
ASSYSATNEKLF
>TRBJ2-2|.|TRBV6-5
ASSYGDWDTGELF
>TRBJ1-1|few|TRBV6-5
ASSLQGGTEAF
>TRBJ2-2|.|TRBV6-2/TRBV6-3
ASSYGQFTGELF
>TRBJ2-7|.|TRBV5-1
ASSLDPWGSGKGYEQY
>TRBJ2-7|.|TRBV5-4
ASSLGYEQY
>TRBJ2-3|.|TRBV6-6
ASSYQYTDTQY
>TRBJ1-5|.|TRBV6-2/TRBV6-3
ASSYLTGQPQH
>TRBJ2-5|.|TRBV12-5
ASGYHTGNQETQY
>TRBJ1-2|.|TRBV7-2
ASSLNYRGDYGYT
>TRBJ2-1|.|TRBV5-4
ASSIGTSGHNEQF
>TRBJ2-3|.|TRBV6-6
ASSPRSSGRGPFPTDTQY
>TRBJ1-1|.|TRBV5-1
ASRGRLNTEAF
>TRBJ2-1|.|TRBV19
ASSPSGRGNEQF